This T cell receptor beta chain was found in a study of monozygotic twins with inflammatory bowel disease. TCRdb reanalyzed the 5' RACE reads, giving one entry per CDR3 protein sequence and no DNA. This sample's table has around 140,000 distinct CDR3 sequences. Germline CDR1 and CDR2: SGHRS and YFSETQ. The CDR3 is made up of 13 amino acids. V usage is TRBV5-1 and J usage is TRBJ2-3. The sequence derives from a human donor with ulcerative colitis or Crohn's disease, or a healthy co-twin of an affected twin (not recorded which). Sample: blood. CDR3 residues: CASSFDSTDTQYF.